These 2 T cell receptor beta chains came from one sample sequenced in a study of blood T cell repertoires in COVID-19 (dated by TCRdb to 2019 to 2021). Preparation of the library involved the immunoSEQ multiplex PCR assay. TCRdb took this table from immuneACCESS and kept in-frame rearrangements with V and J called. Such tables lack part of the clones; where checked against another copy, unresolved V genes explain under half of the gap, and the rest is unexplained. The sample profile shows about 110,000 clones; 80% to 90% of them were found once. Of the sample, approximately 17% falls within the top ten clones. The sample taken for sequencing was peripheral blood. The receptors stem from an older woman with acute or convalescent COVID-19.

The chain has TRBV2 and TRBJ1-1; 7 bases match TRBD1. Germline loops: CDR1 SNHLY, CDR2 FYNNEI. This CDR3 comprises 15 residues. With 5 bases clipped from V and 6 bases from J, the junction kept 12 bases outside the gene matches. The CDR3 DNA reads TGTGCCAGCAGTTCCCCGCGACAGGGTGTCCCTGAAGCTTTCTTT. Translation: CASSSPRQGVPEAFF.

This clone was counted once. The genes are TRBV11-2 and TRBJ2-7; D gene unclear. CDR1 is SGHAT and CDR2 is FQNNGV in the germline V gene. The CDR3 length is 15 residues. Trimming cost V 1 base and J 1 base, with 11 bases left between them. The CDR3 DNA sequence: TGTGCCAGCAGCTTAGCGCAGGCAGGTTCCTACGAGCAGTACTTC. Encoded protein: CASSLAQAGSYEQYF.